These T cell receptor beta chains were read from a single sample in a study of response to subunit inactivated influenza vaccine. In TCRdb, the RT-PCR reads were re-called with MiXCR into one record per CDR3 protein. The sample yields approximately 520,000 distinct CDR3 sequences, 25% seen once. The sequencing here drew on CD4+ T cells sorted from PBMCs, taken approximately 5 days after vaccination. The receptors were gathered from a middle-aged man who received an inactivated influenza vaccine. Each CDR3 is given with its conserved first and last residue. The D gene is left open where the match is weak. The size entry is marked missing in some rows and otherwise reads once, few, many or a size class.

TRBJ1-1 | TRBV6-2/TRBV6-3 | few | NA | CASSYGGRSEAFF | TGTGCCAGCAGTTACGGTGGCAGGTCTGAAGCTTTCTTT
TRBJ2-1 | TRBV7-8 | NA | NA | CASSLGRDTYNEQFF | TGTGCCAGCAGCTTAGGACGGGACACGTACAATGAGCAGTTCTTC
TRBJ1-5 | TRBV7-2 | once | NA | CASSFPGFRQPQHF | TGTGCCAGCAGCTTTCCAGGGTTTAGGCAGCCCCAGCATTTT
TRBJ2-3 | TRBV12-3/TRBV12-4 | NA | NA | CASSFKGGDTQYF | TGTGCCAGCAGTTTTAAGGGGGGAGATACGCAGTATTTT
TRBJ2-7 | TRBV20-1 | once | NA | CSASGASYGVNYEQYF | TGCAGTGCTAGTGGGGCGTCGTACGGGGTTAACTACGAGCAGTACTTC
TRBJ2-7 | TRBV4-2 | few | TRBD2 | CASSQVTGGGLGYEQYF | TGTGCCAGCAGCCAAGTAACGGGGGGTGGATTGGGATACGAGCAGTACTTC
TRBJ2-5 | TRBV5-5 | few | NA | CASSLGPSETQYF | TGTGCCAGCAGCTTGGGCCCCTCAGAGACCCAGTACTTC
TRBJ1-1 | TRBV5-1 | few | NA | CASSFILDTEAFF | TGCGCCAGCAGCTTTATTTTGGACACTGAAGCTTTCTTT
TRBJ2-1 | TRBV11-2 | NA | TRBD1 | CASSWDSLSYNEQFF | TGTGCCAGCAGCTGGGACAGCCTCTCCTACAATGAGCAGTTCTTC
TRBJ2-1 | TRBV24-1 | NA | NA | CATSDPGTNEQFF | TGTGCCACCAGTGACCCTGGGACCAATGAGCAGTTCTTC
TRBJ2-2 | TRBV12-3/TRBV12-4 | NA | NA | CANENGRTGELFF | TGTGCCAACGAAAATGGGAGGACCGGGGAGCTGTTTTTT
TRBJ2-7 | TRBV12-3/TRBV12-4 | NA | NA | CASSRSSSSYEQYF | TGTGCCAGCAGTCGTAGCTCGAGCTCCTACGAGCAGTACTTC
TRBJ2-1 | TRBV18 | NA | NA | CASSQQAALAEQFF | TGTGCCAGCTCACAACAAGCCGCGTTGGCAGAGCAGTTCTTC
TRBJ1-1 | TRBV5-1 | many | NA | CASSLGQGEAFF | TGCGCCAGCAGCTTGGGACAAGGTGAAGCTTTCTTT
TRBJ2-5 | TRBV28 | NA | NA | CASNLQGETQYF | TGTGCCAGCAACTTACAGGGCGAGACCCAGTACTTC
TRBJ2-5 | TRBV7-7 | NA | NA | CASSLDYRQETQYF | TGTGCTAGCAGCTTAGATTACAGACAAGAGACCCAGTACTTC
TRBJ2-3 | TRBV10-2 | NA | TRBD2 | CASTSSGGKSDTQYF | TGCGCCAGCACCTCTAGCGGGGGGAAATCCGATACGCAGTATTTT
TRBJ2-6 | TRBV6-1 | NA | NA | CASSGIGSGANVLTF | TGTGCCAGCAGTGGCATAGGGTCCGGGGCCAACGTCCTGACTTTC
TRBJ2-7 | TRBV5-1 | many | NA | CASSLVSGAGSYDEQYF | TGCGCCAGCAGCTTGGTTTCGGGGGCGGGCAGCTACGACGAGCAGTACTTC
TRBJ1-4 | TRBV20-1 | few | NA | CSARDPGRINEKLFF | TGCAGTGCTAGAGACCCGGGTCGGATTAATGAAAAACTGTTTTTT
TRBJ2-2 | TRBV6-5 | NA | NA | CASSSRGMNTGELFF | TGTGCCAGCAGTTCGCGCGGGATGAACACCGGGGAGCTGTTTTTT
TRBJ2-7 | TRBV5-1 | NA | NA | CASSPGTGAKYF | TGCGCCAGCAGCCCGGGCACAGGAGCGAAGTACTTC
TRBJ2-3 | TRBV20-1 | few | TRBD2 | CSAGRLAEIADTQYF | TGCAGTGCCGGTCGACTAGCGGAAATCGCAGATACGCAGTATTTT
TRBJ1-1 | TRBV6-1 | NA | NA | CASERGEGTEAFF | TGTGCCAGCGAGCGGGGCGAGGGCACTGAAGCTTTCTTT
TRBJ2-1 | TRBV19 | NA | TRBD2 | CASSTGLAGYNEQFF | TGTGCCAGTAGTACCGGACTAGCGGGGTACAATGAGCAGTTCTTC
TRBJ2-1 | TRBV5-4 | NA | NA | CASSLPLSDEQFF | TGTGCCAGCAGCTTGCCGCTAAGCGATGAGCAGTTCTTC
TRBJ2-7 | TRBV20-1 | few | NA | CSARRGWDEQYF | TGCAGTGCTCGCAGGGGCTGGGACGAGCAGTACTTC
TRBJ1-5 | TRBV12-3/TRBV12-4 | few | NA | CASSPGLNQPQHF | TGTGCCAGCAGCCCGGGCCTCAATCAGCCCCAGCATTTT
TRBJ2-4 | TRBV20-1 | NA | TRBD2 | CSASPGLAGGIQYF | TGCAGTGCTAGCCCGGGACTAGCGGGAGGTATTCAGTACTTC
TRBJ2-7 | TRBV6-1 | NA | NA | CASSPRRVTYEQYF | TGTGCCAGCAGCCCCCGACGCGTTACCTACGAGCAGTACTTC
TRBJ2-7 | TRBV28 | NA | NA | CASRDITGVGEQYF | TGTGCCAGCAGAGACATAACAGGAGTAGGCGAGCAGTACTTC
TRBJ1-1 | TRBV19 | few | TRBD1 | CASSPGQVLSLSRGTEAFF | TGTGCCAGTAGTCCGGGACAGGTCCTTTCTTTAAGTCGGGGGACTGAAGCTTTCTTT
TRBJ1-3 | TRBV6-1 | NA | NA | CASSERGGNTIYF | TGTGCCAGCAGTGAAAGGGGTGGAAACACCATATATTTT
TRBJ2-4 | TRBV7-2 | NA | NA | CASSLSGSASGNIQYF | TGTGCCAGCAGCTTGTCCGGCTCGGCCTCGGGGAACATTCAGTACTTC
TRBJ2-2 | TRBV10-3 | NA | NA | CAISESTQGYGELFF | TGTGCCATCAGTGAGTCGACTCAGGGATACGGGGAGCTGTTTTTT
TRBJ2-1 | TRBV20-1 | NA | NA | CSAKRGPPIDEQFF | TGCAGTGCTAAGAGGGGTCCACCCATCGATGAGCAGTTCTTC
TRBJ1-2 | TRBV6-5 | few | NA | CASISGVGGYTF | TGTGCCAGCATCAGCGGGGTTGGTGGCTACACCTTC
TRBJ2-3 | TRBV6-1 | few | TRBD2 | CASSPRTSSRTDTQYF | TGTGCCAGCAGTCCCAGGACTAGCAGTAGGACAGATACGCAGTATTTT
TRBJ2-1 | TRBV5-1 | few | TRBD1 | CASSLRTGRNEQFF | TGCGCCAGCAGCTTAAGGACAGGGCGGAATGAGCAGTTCTTC
TRBJ2-2 | TRBV19 | NA | NA | CASSMEVARTGELFF | TGTGCCAGTAGTATGGAGGTAGCGCGGACCGGGGAGCTGTTTTTT
TRBJ2-5 | TRBV12-3/TRBV12-4 | few | TRBD1 | CASSGQGARAQYF | TGTGCCAGCAGCGGACAGGGCGCCCGGGCCCAGTACTTC
TRBJ2-5 | TRBV29-1 | few | NA | CSVTQGGGETQYF | TGCAGCGTTACACAGGGAGGGGGAGAGACCCAGTACTTC
TRBJ2-5 | TRBV6-5 | many | TRBD2 | CASSYDASGDQETQYF | TGTGCCAGCAGTTACGATGCTAGCGGGGACCAAGAGACCCAGTACTTC
TRBJ2-5 | TRBV29-1 | NA | NA | CSVSTHWETQYF | TGCAGCGTTTCGACGCATTGGGAGACCCAGTACTTC
TRBJ1-1 | TRBV5-1 | many | NA | CASSPTGTVNTEAFF | TGCGCCAGCAGCCCGACCGGGACCGTGAACACTGAAGCTTTCTTT
TRBJ2-3 | TRBV20-1 | NA | TRBD2 | CSASRTSGVSTDTQYF | TGCAGTGCTAGCCGGACTAGCGGGGTTAGCACAGATACGCAGTATTTT
TRBJ1-3 | TRBV4-1 | NA | NA | CASSQGVIFRGNTIYF | TGCGCCAGCAGCCAAGGTGTAATCTTCCGGGGAAACACCATATATTTT
TRBJ2-5 | TRBV12-3/TRBV12-4 | NA | NA | CASSFTEDSAQYF | TGTGCCAGCAGTTTCACGGAAGATAGCGCCCAGTACTTC
TRBJ2-3 | TRBV20-1 | many | NA | CSASGQSSTDTQYF | TGCAGTGCTAGTGGTCAGTCTAGCACAGATACGCAGTATTTT
TRBJ2-7 | TRBV18 | few | NA | CASSAGAGRWEQYF | TGTGCCAGCTCAGCAGGGGCAGGAAGATGGGAGCAGTACTTC
TRBJ2-2 | TRBV28 | NA | TRBD2 | CASSSPRVAGGTGELFF | TGTGCCAGCAGTTCGCCCAGGGTAGCGGGAGGAACCGGGGAGCTGTTTTTT
TRBJ2-1 | TRBV4-3 | many | TRBD2 | CASSQASYSGGAYNEQFF | TGCGCCAGCAGCCAAGCCAGCTATAGCGGGGGGGCCTACAATGAGCAGTTCTTC
TRBJ2-5 | TRBV28 | NA | TRBD2 | CASSAILAGDPYPETQYF | TGTGCCAGCAGTGCCATACTAGCGGGAGACCCCTATCCGGAGACCCAGTACTTC
TRBJ2-1 | TRBV6-2/TRBV6-3 | NA | TRBD2 | CASSYNLAGAYNEQFF | TGTGCCAGCAGTTACAACCTAGCGGGGGCCTACAATGAGCAGTTCTTC
TRBJ1-1 | TRBV3-1 | NA | NA | CASSQDSGTGYTEAFF | TGTGCCAGCAGCCAAGACTCCGGGACCGGGTACACTGAAGCTTTCTTT
TRBJ2-1 | TRBV20-1 | NA | NA | CSASQGEGNNEQFF | TGCAGTGCTTCCCAGGGGGAGGGTAACAATGAGCAGTTCTTC
TRBJ2-7 | TRBV5-1 | once | TRBD2 | CASSIRTSGRDEQYF | TGCGCCAGCAGCATCAGGACTAGCGGGAGGGACGAGCAGTACTTC
TRBJ2-1 | TRBV10-3 | few | TRBD2 | CAISAGTSGNNEQFF | TGTGCCATCAGTGCCGGGACTAGCGGTAACAATGAGCAGTTCTTC
TRBJ2-1 | TRBV7-8 | few | TRBD2 | CASSEGTSGSYNEQFF | TGTGCCAGCAGCGAGGGGACTAGCGGATCCTACAATGAGCAGTTCTTC
TRBJ2-7 | TRBV6-2/TRBV6-3 | few | TRBD1 | CASTHLQGLSYEQYF | TGTGCCAGCACCCATCTACAGGGGTTGAGCTACGAGCAGTACTTC